These 21 T cell receptor beta chains were all obtained from the same sample, sequenced in a study of blood T cell repertoires in COVID-19. TCRdb's table, derived via immunoSEQ multiplex PCR, lists solely in-frame clones and lacks some. This sample yields some 49,000 clones, of which about 92% are seen a single time; about 1% belongs to the top ten. Specimen: peripheral blood. Every receptor here comes from a man in his sixties with COVID-19, enrolled during active disease.

The gene calls are TRBV3-1 (or the pseudogene TRBV3-2) and TRBJ2-7; TRBD2 matches 10 bases. With 5 bases clipped from V and 4 bases from J, the junction kept 20 bases outside the gene matches. CDR3 length: 19 residues. Germline-derived CDR1 and CDR2 are LGHDT and YNNKEL (reference sequence). As DNA, the CDR3 is TGTGCCAGCAGCGTAGGGGGTGGGCTAGCGGGAGAGATCATGTACGAGCAGTACTTC. Amino acid sequence: CASSVGGGLAGEIMYEQYF.

This chain joins TRBV5-1 and TRBJ2-7; 10 bases align to TRBD2. There are 15 residues in the CDR3. Germline CDR1 reads SGHRS; CDR2 reads YFSETQ. Unmatched junction bases numbered 6, after V lost 0 bases and J lost 6 bases. In DNA, the CDR3 is TGCGCCAGCAGCTTGGAGGCTAGCGGGGGTTCCGAGCAGTACTTC. It encodes CASSLEASGGSEQYF. The full variable domain, completed using reference TRBV5-1 and TRBJ2-7, is KAGVTQTPRYLIKTRGQQVTLSCSPISGHRSVSWYQQTPGQGLQFLFEYFSETQRNKGNFPGRFSGRQFSNSRSEMNVSTLELGDSALYLCASSLEASGGSEQYFGPGTRLTVT.

This clone is a singleton in its sample. The chain uses TRBV5-1 and TRBJ1-3; 7 positions agree with TRBD1. In germline, CDR1 is SGHRS, CDR2 YFSETQ. V gave up 0 bases and J gave up 2 bases; unmatched junction bases: 11. The CDR3 is made up of 18 amino acids. The CDR3 DNA reads as TGCGCCAGCAGCTTGGCGGTAAGACAGGGACAAGCTGGAAACACCATATATTTT. It encodes CASSLAVRQGQAGNTIYF.

In its sample, this clone was seen once. The gene calls are TRBV6-5 and TRBJ1-2; TRBD1 matches at 7 bases. The CDR3 loop spans 15 amino acids. The germline gives CDR1 MNHEY, CDR2 SVGAGI. V was pared by 9 bases and J by 2 bases, with 12 bases of the junction left unmatched. The CDR3, as DNA: TGTGCCAGTTCTGACAGGGCGCAACTAAACTATGGCTACACCTTC. Its translation: CASSDRAQLNYGYTF.

This chain joins TRBV21-1 and TRBJ1-2; the listed D gene, TRBD1, was not tested against the DNA. TRBV21-1 is a pseudogene. The CDR3 contains 14 residues. The CDR3 DNA reads as TGTGCCAGCAGCAAATGGGGGCCTCACTATGGCTACACCTTC. Translated: CASSKWGPHYGYTF.

A single count supports this clone. CDR3 in DNA: TGTGCCTGGAGTGTTGGGCAGAACAGCAATCAGCCCCAGCATTTT. It translates to CAWSVGQNSNQPQHF. V usage is TRBV30 and J usage is TRBJ1-5; D is unclear. This CDR3 region has 15 residues. The germline V gene has CDR1 GTSNPN and CDR2 SVGIG (reference sequence). Trimming took 0 bases from V and 1 from J, leaving 10 bases between them.

The chain joins TRBV6-5 to TRBJ1-1; D ambiguous. Germline loops: CDR1 MNHEY, CDR2 SVGAGI. Trimming took off 6 bases at V and 1 base at J, with 12 bases between the two ends. The CDR3 has 14 residues. The CDR3 nucleotides read TGTGCCAGCAGCCGGGAAGTATCGAACACTGAAGCTTTCTTT. Its protein product is CASSREVSNTEAFF.

This clone was picked up a small number of times. The chain carries TRBV18 and TRBJ1-2, with D maybe TRBD1 (6 bases). V lost 6 bases to trimming and J lost 5 bases, with 16 bases between them. From germline, CDR1 is KGHSH and CDR2 LQKENI. There are 14 residues in the CDR3. This CDR3 reads CASSRGADPYGYTF. The CDR3 nucleotides read TGTGCCAGCTCCCGGGGGGCAGACCCTTATGGCTACACCTTC.

V is TRBV7-6 and J is TRBJ1-1; D call uncertain. With 3 bases removed from V and 7 bases from J, the gap between germline ends came to 6 bases. Germline CDR1 SGHVS, CDR2 FNYEAQ. This CDR3 is built from 11 residues. CDR3 region: CASSFRGEAFF. The CDR3 DNA is TGTGCCAGCAGCTTCCGGGGTGAAGCTTTCTTT.

The V gene is TRBV6-4, the J gene TRBJ1-2; D is perhaps TRBD1 (6 bases). Germline CDR1 and CDR2: MRHNA and SNTAGT. The V and J ends lost 10 bases and 8 bases respectively, with 26 bases between them. The CDR3 has 15 residues. CDR3 nucleotides: TGTGCCACTCCAAAAGGGGGTAGGCTGGAGTTGGGCTACACCTTC. Residues: CATPKGGRLELGYTF.

The rearrangement joins TRBV21-1 to TRBJ2-3; no DNA check was done on the table's D call, TRBD2. TRBV21-1 is a pseudogene locus. The CDR3 contains 14 residues. The CDR3 sequence: CASSNGGRTDTQYF. The CDR3, as DNA: TGTGCCAGCAGCAACGGGGGGCGCACAGATACGCAGTATTTT.

The chain is built from TRBV7-8 and TRBJ1-4; a possible D gene is TRBD1 (5 bases). Trimming took off 3 bases at V and 0 bases at J, with 14 bases between the two ends. From germline, CDR1 is SGHVS and CDR2 FQNEAQ. This CDR3 is 17 amino acids long. The CDR3 is CASSFSGLGTTNEKLFF. CDR3 nucleotides: TGTGCCAGCAGCTTTTCAGGGCTAGGGACAACTAATGAAAAACTGTTTTTT.

The chain joins TRBV7-9 to TRBJ1-1; maybe TRBD1 (6 bases). Germline V gene data show CDR1 as SEHNR and CDR2 as FQNEAQ (reference sequence). Trimming shortened V by 1 base and J by 3 bases, and 6 bases separated the two germline ends. CDR3 size: 13 residues. This CDR3 reads CASSLEGDTEAFF. In nucleotides, the CDR3 is TGTGCCAGCAGCTTAGAGGGGGACACTGAAGCTTTCTTT.

This clone appeared once. The gene calls are TRBV28 and TRBJ2-7; D unclear. From germline, CDR1 is MDHEN and CDR2 SYDVKM. CDR3 size: 11 residues. Trimming stripped 3 bases from V and 5 bases from J, with 5 bases between. In nucleotides, the CDR3 is TGTGCCAGCAGTTTGAGGCACGAGCAGTACTTC. This codes for CASSLRHEQYF.

CDR3 in DNA: TGTGCCAGCAGCGCGGGTGGAGAAGCTTTCTTT. It codes for CASSAGGEAFF. This chain uses TRBV3-1 (or the pseudogene TRBV3-2) with TRBJ1-1; D unclear. With 5 bases removed from V and 8 bases from J, the gap between germline ends came to 9 bases. There are 11 residues in the CDR3. Germline CDR1 LGHDT, CDR2 YNNKEL (reference sequence).

This sequence joins TRBV24-1 and TRBJ2-7; 7 bases fit TRBD1. J gave up 7 bases and V 4 bases, and 15 bases lay outside the gene matches. This CDR3 is built from 16 residues. Germline V lookup: CDR1 KGHDR, CDR2 SFDVKD. Here the CDR3 reads CATSDTRDSPFIEQYF. In nucleotides, the CDR3 is TGTGCCACCAGTGACACCCGGGACAGTCCCTTCATTGAGCAGTACTTC.

V and J are TRBV7-8 and TRBJ2-2; 7 bases agree with TRBD2. This CDR3 has 15 amino acids. Trimming took 2 bases from V and 6 from J; bases not matched to a gene: 6. CDR1 and CDR2 (germline): SGHVS, FQNEAQ. CDR3 amino acids: CASSLRRESAGELFF. DNA of the CDR3: TGTGCCAGCAGCTTAAGGCGGGAGAGTGCCGGGGAGCTGTTTTTT.

This sequence joins TRBV19 and TRBJ2-3; D is perhaps TRBD2 (6 bases). The CDR3 loop spans 13 amino acids. Trimming removed 7 bases at V and 0 bases at J, with 8 bases between. Germline V gene sequence: CDR1 LNHDA, CDR2 SQIVND (reference sequence). The CDR3 DNA reads TGTGCCAGTAAGGCGGGGAGCACAGATACGCAGTATTTT. Amino acid sequence: CASKAGSTDTQYF. Looking up the rest from reference TRBV19 and TRBJ2-3 gives the full variable domain: DGGITQSPKYLFRKEGQNVTLSCEQNLNHDAMYWYRQDPGQGLRLIYYSQIVNDFQKGDIAEGYSVSREKKESFPLTVTSAQKNPTAFYLCASKAGSTDTQYFGPGTRLTVL.

The CDR3 DNA is TGTGCCAGCAGGATACAGGGTACAAGTTCACCCCTCCACTTT. It specifies CASRIQGTSSPLHF. The chain combines TRBV2 with TRBJ1-6; possibly TRBD1 for D (6 bases). The CDR3 length is 14 residues. CDR1 is SNHLY and CDR2 is FYNNEI in the germline V gene. V dropped 6 bases and J dropped 9 bases, with 15 bases sitting between them.

The genes are TRBV6-6 and TRBJ2-7; TRBD2 agrees at 8 bases. There are 15 residues in the CDR3. Germline assignment: CDR1 MNHNY and CDR2 SVGAGI (reference sequence). Trimming removed 0 bases from V and 7 bases from J; junction bases left unmatched: 8. CDR3 loop: CASSYSAGGRGEQYF. CDR3 bases: TGTGCCAGCAGTTACTCGGCGGGGGGCAGGGGAGAGCAGTACTTC.

This chain links TRBV7-2 with TRBJ1-6; 7 nucleotides match TRBD1. Germline values: CDR1 SGHTA, CDR2 FQGNSA. CDR3 length equals 15 residues. V trimming: 5 bases; J trimming: 10 bases; junction bases outside the gene matches: 11. The CDR3 nucleotides read TGTGCCAGCAGCCCGGCAGGGGGGACCGGATCACCCCTCCACTTT. It codes for CASSPAGGTGSPLHF.